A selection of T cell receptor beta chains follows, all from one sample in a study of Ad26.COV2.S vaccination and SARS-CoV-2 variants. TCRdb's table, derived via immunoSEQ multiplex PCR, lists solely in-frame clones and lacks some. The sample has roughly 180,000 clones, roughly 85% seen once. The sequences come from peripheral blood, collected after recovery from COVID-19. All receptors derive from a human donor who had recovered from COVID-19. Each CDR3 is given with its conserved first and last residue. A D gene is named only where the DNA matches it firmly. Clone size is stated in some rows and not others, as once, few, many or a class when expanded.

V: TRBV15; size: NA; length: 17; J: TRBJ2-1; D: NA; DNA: TGTGCCACCAGCAGTCTCCGTACAACCCATCCGGGGAATGAGCAGTTCTTC; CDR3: CATSSLRTTHPGNEQFF
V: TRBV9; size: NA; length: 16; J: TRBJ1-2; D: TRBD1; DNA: TGTGCCAGCAGCGTAGCTACGGGGACAGGGTGGTATGGCTACACCTTC; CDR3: CASSVATGTGWYGYTF
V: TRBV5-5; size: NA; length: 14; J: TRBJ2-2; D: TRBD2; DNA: TGTGCCAGCAAGCTAGCGGGGAACACCGGGGAGCTGTTTTTT; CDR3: CASKLAGNTGELFF
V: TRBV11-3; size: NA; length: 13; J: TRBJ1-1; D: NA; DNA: TGTGCCAGCAGCTCTAGGGGGGGGACTGAAGCTTTCTTT; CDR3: CASSSRGGTEAFF
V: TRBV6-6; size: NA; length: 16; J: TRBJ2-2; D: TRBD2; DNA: TGTGCCAGCAGGGGGGGCGGGAGGTCGAACACCGGGGAGCTGTTTTTT; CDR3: CASRGGGRSNTGELFF
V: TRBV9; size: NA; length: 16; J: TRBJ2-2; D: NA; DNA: TGTGCCAGCAGCCTGCTAGCGCGGGTCTACACCGGGGAGCTGTTTTTT; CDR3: CASSLLARVYTGELFF
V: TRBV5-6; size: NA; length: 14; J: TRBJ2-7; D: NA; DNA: TGTGCCAGCAGCTTGGCGGGGTTCCCCTACGAGCAGTACTTC; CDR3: CASSLAGFPYEQYF
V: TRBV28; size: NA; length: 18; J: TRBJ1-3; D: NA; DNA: TGTGCCAGCAGTTTAGGGGGCGGGGGTCTATCCTCTGGAAACACCATATATTTT; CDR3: CASSLGGGGLSSGNTIYF
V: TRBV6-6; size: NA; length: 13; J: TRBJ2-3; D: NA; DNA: TGTGCCAGCAGTTACTCACGTCAGGATACGCAGTATTTT; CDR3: CASSYSRQDTQYF
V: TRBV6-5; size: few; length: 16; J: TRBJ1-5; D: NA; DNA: TGTGCCAGCAGTTCAGTACCAGGGGAGGGCAATCAGCCCCAGCATTTT; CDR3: CASSSVPGEGNQPQHF
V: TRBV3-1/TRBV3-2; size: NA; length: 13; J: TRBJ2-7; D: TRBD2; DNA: TGTGCCAGCAGCCCTAGGGCGGGAGGCGAGCAGTACTTC; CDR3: CASSPRAGGEQYF
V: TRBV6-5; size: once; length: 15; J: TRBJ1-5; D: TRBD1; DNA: TGTGCCAGCAGTTCCACAGGGGATTACAATCAGCCCCAGCATTTT; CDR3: CASSSTGDYNQPQHF
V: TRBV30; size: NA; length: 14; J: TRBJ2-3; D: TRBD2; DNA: TGTGCCTGGAGTATACGGGGGGGAACAGATACGCAGTATTTT; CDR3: CAWSIRGGTDTQYF
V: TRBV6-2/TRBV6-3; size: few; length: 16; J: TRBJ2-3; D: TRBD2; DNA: TGTGCCAGCAGCCCACTAGCGATTCAAAGCACAGATACGCAGTATTTT; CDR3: CASSPLAIQSTDTQYF
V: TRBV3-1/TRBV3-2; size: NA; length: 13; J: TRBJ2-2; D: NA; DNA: TGTGCCAGCAGCCAAGCCAACACCGGGGAGCTGTTTTTT; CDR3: CASSQANTGELFF
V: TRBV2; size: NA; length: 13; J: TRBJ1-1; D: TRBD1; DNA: TGTGCCAGCAGTGGGGCAGGGGGTAATGAAGCTTTCTTT; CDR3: CASSGAGGNEAFF
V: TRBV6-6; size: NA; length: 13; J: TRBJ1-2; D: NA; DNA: TGTGCCAGCGTTGGCGGGATTAACTATGGCTACACCTTC; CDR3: CASVGGINYGYTF
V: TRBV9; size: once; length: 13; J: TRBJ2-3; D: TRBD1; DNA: TGTGCCAGCAGCGAAAGGGACAGAAATACGCAGTATTTT; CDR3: CASSERDRNTQYF
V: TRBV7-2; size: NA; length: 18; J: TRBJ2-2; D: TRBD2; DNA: TGTGCCAGCAGCTCCTCTGCAACTAGCGGGAGGTACACCGGGGAGCTGTTTTTT; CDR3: CASSSSATSGRYTGELFF
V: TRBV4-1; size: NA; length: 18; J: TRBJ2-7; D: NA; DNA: TGCGCCAGCAGCCAAGAATTGTTGCGGCAGCCAAACTCCTACGAGCAGTACTTC; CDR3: CASSQELLRQPNSYEQYF
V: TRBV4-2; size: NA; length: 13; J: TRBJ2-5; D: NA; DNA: TGTGCCAGCAGCGATCCTGGCCAAGAGACCCAGTACTTC; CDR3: CASSDPGQETQYF
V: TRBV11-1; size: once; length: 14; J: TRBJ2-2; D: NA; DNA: TGTGCCAGCAGCTTAAGCAGGGATAGCGGGGAGCTGTTTTTT; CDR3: CASSLSRDSGELFF
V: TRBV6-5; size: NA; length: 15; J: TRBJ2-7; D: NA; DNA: TGTGCCAGCAGTTACTTCGAGGGTTTCACCTACGAGCAGTACTTC; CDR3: CASSYFEGFTYEQYF
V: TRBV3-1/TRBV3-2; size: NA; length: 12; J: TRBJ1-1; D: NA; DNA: TGTGCCAGCAGCCTGAGTGACACTGAAGCTTTCTTT; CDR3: CASSLSDTEAFF
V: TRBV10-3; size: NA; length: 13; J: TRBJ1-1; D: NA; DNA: TGTGCCATCACCCCTACAGCGAACACTGAAGCTTTCTTT; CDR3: CAITPTANTEAFF
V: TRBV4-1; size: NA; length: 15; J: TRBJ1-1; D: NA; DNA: TGCGCCAGCAGCCAAGATCTCGGCGAATACACTGAAGCTTTCTTT; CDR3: CASSQDLGEYTEAFF
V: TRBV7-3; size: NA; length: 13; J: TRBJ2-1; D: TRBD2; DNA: TGTGCCAGCAGCGTAGCGGGCGGTAATGAGCAGTTCTTC; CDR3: CASSVAGGNEQFF
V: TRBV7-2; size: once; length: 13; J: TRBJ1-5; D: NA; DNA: TGTGCCAGCAGCTTAGAAAGCAATCAGCCCCAGCATTTT; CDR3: CASSLESNQPQHF
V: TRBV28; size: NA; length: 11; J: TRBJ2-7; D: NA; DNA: TGTGCCAGCAGTTTTCGCAGTGAGCAGTACTTC; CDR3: CASSFRSEQYF
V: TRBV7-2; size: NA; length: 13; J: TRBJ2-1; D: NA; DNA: TGTGCCTGCCGGATGGTTTCCTACAATGAGCAGTTCTTC; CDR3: CACRMVSYNEQFF
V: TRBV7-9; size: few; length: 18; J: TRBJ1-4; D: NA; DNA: TGTGCCAGCAGCTTGGATTTAGGTCGGGACTCGGACCATGAAAAACTGTTTTTT; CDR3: CASSLDLGRDSDHEKLFF
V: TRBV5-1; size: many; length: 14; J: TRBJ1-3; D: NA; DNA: TGCGCCAGCAGCTTGTCAGATTCTGGAAACACCATATATTTT; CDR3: CASSLSDSGNTIYF
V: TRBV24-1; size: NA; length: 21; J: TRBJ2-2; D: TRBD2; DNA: TGTGCCACCAGTGACCCTACGCTTCGGGGGGGAACAGAGAAGAACACCGGGGAGCTGTTTTTT; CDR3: CATSDPTLRGGTEKNTGELFF
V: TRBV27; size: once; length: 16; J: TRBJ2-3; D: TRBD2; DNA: TGTGCCAGCAGTCGGAAGAGCGGGGGGGGCACAGATACGCAGTATTTT; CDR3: CASSRKSGGGTDTQYF
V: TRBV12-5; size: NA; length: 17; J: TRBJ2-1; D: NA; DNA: TGTGCTAGTGGTCCCCCGGGTGCGGTCGGGTCCTACAATGAGCAGTTCTTC; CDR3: CASGPPGAVGSYNEQFF
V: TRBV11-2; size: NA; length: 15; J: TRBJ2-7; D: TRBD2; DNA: TGTGCCAGCAGCACCTATAGCGGGAGCTTCCACGAGCAGTACTTC; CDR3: CASSTYSGSFHEQYF
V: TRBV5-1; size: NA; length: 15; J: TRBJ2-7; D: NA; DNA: TGCGCCAGCAAATTGACCGGGGACCTCCCCTACGAGCAGTACTTC; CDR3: CASKLTGDLPYEQYF
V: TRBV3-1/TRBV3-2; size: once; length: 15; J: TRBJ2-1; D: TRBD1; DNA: TGTGCCAGCAGCCGGACAGGGCCTGTTGACAATGAGCAGTTCTTC; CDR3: CASSRTGPVDNEQFF
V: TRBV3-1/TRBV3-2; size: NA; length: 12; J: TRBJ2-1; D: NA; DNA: TGTGCCAGCAGCCGACTAGGGAATGAGCAGTTCTTC; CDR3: CASSRLGNEQFF
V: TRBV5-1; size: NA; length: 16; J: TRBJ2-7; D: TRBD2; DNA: TGCGCCAGCAGCCCCCGGGGGGGCCCGGGCCTCCACGAGCAGTACTTC; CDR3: CASSPRGGPGLHEQYF
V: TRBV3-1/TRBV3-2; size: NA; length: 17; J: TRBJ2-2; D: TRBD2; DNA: TGTGCCAGCAGCCAAGACCTAGCGGGGAGCAGTGAGGGGGAGCTGTTTTTT; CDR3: CASSQDLAGSSEGELFF
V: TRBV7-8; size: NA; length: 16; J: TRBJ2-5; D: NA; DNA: TGTGCCAGCAGCTTAGGGAGCGCGATAGTACAAGAGACCCAGTACTTC; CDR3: CASSLGSAIVQETQYF
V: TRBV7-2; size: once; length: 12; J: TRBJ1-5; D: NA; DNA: TGTGCCAGCAGCTCCGGGGGTCAGCCCCAGCATTTT; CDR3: CASSSGGQPQHF
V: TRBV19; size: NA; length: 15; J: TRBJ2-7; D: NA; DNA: TGTGCCAGTAGTATAGGGGGGGAGTTACCCTACGAGCAGTACTTC; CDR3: CASSIGGELPYEQYF
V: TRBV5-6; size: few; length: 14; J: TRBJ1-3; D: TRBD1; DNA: TGTGCCAGCATCGACAGGGAACGTGGAAACACCATATATTTT; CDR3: CASIDRERGNTIYF
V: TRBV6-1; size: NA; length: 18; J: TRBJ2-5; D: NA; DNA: TGTGCCAGCAGTGTTCCTTCCGGGACATCCCGTACCGGAGAGACCCAGTACTTC; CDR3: CASSVPSGTSRTGETQYF
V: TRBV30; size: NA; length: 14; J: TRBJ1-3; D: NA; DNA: TGTGCCTGGTCGGCCAGGGGCTCTGGAAACACCATATATTTT; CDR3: CAWSARGSGNTIYF
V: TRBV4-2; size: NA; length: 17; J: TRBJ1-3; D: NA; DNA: TGTGCCAGCAGCCAAGAAGGTCTAACGGACTCTGGAAACACCATATATTTT; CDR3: CASSQEGLTDSGNTIYF
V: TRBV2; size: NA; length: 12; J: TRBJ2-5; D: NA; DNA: TGTGCCAGCGAGGGGCTCCAAGAGACCCAGTACTTC; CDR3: CASEGLQETQYF
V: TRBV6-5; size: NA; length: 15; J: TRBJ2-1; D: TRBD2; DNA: TGTGCCAGCATAGTTGGACTAGCGGTCTGGGATGAGCAGTTCTTC; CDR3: CASIVGLAVWDEQFF
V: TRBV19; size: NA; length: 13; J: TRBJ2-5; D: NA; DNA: TGTGCCAGTAGTTCCAGGGCCTTAGAGACCCAGTACTTC; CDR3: CASSSRALETQYF
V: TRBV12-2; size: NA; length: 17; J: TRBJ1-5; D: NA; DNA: TGTGCAAGTCGCCAAGGAACTTCCGGGACAGGGGATCAGCCCCAGCATTTT; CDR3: CASRQGTSGTGDQPQHF
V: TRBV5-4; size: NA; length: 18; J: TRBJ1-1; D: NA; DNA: TGTGCCAGCCTAAAAAGAGCGGGCGCGAAGGTAATCAACACTGAAGCTTTCTTT; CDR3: CASLKRAGAKVINTEAFF
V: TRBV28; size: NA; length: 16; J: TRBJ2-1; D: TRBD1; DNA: TGTGCCAGCAGTTTAGTATTGGGACAGGGTTACAATGAGCAGTTCTTC; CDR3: CASSLVLGQGYNEQFF
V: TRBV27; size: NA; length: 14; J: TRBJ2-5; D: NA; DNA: TGTGCCAGCAGTTCCCGAGGGGCCATTGAGACCCAGTACTTC; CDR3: CASSSRGAIETQYF
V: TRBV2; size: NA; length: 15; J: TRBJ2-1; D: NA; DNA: TGTGCCAGCAGCCGTCCCGAGGCCAGTCTCAATGAGCAGTTCTTC; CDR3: CASSRPEASLNEQFF
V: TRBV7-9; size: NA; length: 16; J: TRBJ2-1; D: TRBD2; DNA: TGTGCCAGCAGCTTATTACCCGGACTAGCGAACAATGAGCAGTTCTTC; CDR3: CASSLLPGLANNEQFF